Shown below are 5 T cell receptor beta chains from a single sample sequenced in a study of blood T cells in healthy people across ages. A second roughly 6 to 12 cycle PCR used barcoded and J-beta primers. TCRdb reprocessed the 5' RACE reads via MiXCR and lists one record per CDR3 protein. The sample records hundreds of thousands of distinct CDR3 sequences, 44% being singletons. Sequenced input: blood. The source of these receptors is a man in his sixties in good health.

This rearrangement joins TRBV28 to TRBJ2-7; maybe TRBD1 (6 bases). This CDR3 has 15 residues. V was trimmed by 5 bases and J by 0 bases, leaving 14 bases between them. Germline V lookup: CDR1 MDHEN, CDR2 SYDVKM. For the CDR3, the DNA is TGTGCCAGCAGTACCCGGGACACCTACTCCTACGAGCAGTACTTC. Translated: CASSTRDTYSYEQYF.

The J gene is TRBJ1-4, the V gene TRBV4-3; a weak D match, TRBD1 (6 bases). Germline V CDR1 and CDR2: LGHNA, YSLEER. Trimming cost V 0 bases and J 7 bases, with 15 bases left between them. The CDR3 contains 16 residues. CDR3 residues: CASSQEPGTSVEKLFF. The CDR3 DNA sequence: TGCGCCAGCAGCCAAGAACCGGGGACATCGGTTGAAAAACTGTTTTTT.

This clonotype was recorded at least ten times. This chain links TRBV20-1 with TRBJ1-2, with TRBD1 matching over 8 bases. V was clipped by 3 bases and J by 8 bases; unmatched bases: 17. This CDR3 contains 16 residues. The germline CDR1 and CDR2 sequences are DFQATT and SNEGSKA (reference sequence). CDR3 amino acids: CSARKIAEDRAGGYTF. The CDR3 bases are TGCAGTGCTAGGAAAATTGCCGAGGACAGGGCGGGGGGCTACACCTTC.

CDR3 sequence reads: CASKKPLAGQFF. CDR3 coding DNA: TGTGCCAGCAAAAAGCCCCTTGCTGGGCAGTTCTTC. The chain carries TRBV28 and TRBJ2-1; no clear D gene. There are 12 residues in the CDR3. V lost 7 bases, J lost 12 bases, and 16 bases lay in between. CDR1 is MDHEN, CDR2 SYDVKM, per germline.

J is TRBJ2-7 and V is TRBV20-1, with D perhaps matching TRBD1 (7 bases). The CDR3 consists of 15 residues. Trimming removed 2 bases at V and 3 bases at J, with 17 bases between. The germline V gene has CDR1 DFQATT and CDR2 SNEGSKA (reference sequence). For the CDR3, the DNA is TGCAGTGCTAGAAAGACCAGGGGGGACCTCTACGAGCAGTACTTC. It encodes CSARKTRGDLYEQYF.